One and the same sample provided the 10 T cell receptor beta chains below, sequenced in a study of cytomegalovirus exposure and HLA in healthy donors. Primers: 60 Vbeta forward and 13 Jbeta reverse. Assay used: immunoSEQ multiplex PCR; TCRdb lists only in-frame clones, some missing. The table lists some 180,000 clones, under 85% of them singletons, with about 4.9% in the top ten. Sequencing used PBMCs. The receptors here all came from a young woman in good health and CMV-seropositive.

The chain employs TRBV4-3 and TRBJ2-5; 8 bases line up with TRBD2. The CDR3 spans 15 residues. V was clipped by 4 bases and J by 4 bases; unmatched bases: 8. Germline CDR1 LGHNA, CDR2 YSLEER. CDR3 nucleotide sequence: TGCGCCAGCAGCCCGGGCGGGGGGTTGGGAGAGACCCAGTACTTC. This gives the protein CASSPGGGLGETQYF.

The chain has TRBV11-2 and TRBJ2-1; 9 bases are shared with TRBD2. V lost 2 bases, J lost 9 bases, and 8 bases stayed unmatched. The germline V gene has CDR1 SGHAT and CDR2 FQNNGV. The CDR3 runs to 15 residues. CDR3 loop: CASSLMAGGPREQFF. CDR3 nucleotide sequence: TGTGCCAGCAGCTTAATGGCGGGGGGGCCTCGTGAGCAGTTCTTC. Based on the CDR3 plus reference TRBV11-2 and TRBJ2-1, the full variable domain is EAGVAQSPRYKIIEKRQSVAFWCNPISGHATLYWYQQILGQGPKLLIQFQNNGVVDDSQLPKDRFSAERLKGVDSTLKIQPAKLEDSAVYLCASSLMAGGPREQFFGPGTRLTVL.

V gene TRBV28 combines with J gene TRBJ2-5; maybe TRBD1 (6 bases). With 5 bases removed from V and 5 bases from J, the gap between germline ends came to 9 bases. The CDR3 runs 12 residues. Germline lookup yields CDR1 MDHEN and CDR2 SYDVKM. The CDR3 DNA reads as TGTGCCAGCAGTGAAACAGGGGAGACCCAGTACTTC. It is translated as CASSETGETQYF.

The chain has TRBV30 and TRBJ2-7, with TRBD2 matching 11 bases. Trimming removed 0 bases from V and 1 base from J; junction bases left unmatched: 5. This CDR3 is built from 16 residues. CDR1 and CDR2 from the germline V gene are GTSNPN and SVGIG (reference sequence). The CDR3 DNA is TGTGCCTGGAGTGTACCGGCTAGCGGGGGGTCCTACGAGCAGTACTTC. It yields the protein CAWSVPASGGSYEQYF.

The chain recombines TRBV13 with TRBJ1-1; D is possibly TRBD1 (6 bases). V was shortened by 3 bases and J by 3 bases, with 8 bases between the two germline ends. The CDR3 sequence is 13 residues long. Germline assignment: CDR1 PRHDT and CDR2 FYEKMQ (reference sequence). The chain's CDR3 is CASSFTGYTEAFF. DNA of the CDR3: TGTGCCAGCAGCTTCACAGGGTACACTGAAGCTTTCTTT.

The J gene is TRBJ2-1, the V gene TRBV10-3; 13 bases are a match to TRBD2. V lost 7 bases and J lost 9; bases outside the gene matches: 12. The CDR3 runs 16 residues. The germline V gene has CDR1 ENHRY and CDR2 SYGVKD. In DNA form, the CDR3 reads TGTGCCATCAAGGCGGGGACTAGCGGGACTGTGGGTGAGCAGTTCTTC. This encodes CAIKAGTSGTVGEQFF.

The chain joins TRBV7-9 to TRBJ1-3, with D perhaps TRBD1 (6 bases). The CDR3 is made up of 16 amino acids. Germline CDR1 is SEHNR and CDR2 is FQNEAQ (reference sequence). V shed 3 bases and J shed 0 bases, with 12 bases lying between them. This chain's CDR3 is CASSLQGPFSGNTIYF. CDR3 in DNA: TGTGCCAGCAGCTTGCAGGGGCCCTTCTCTGGAAACACCATATATTTT.

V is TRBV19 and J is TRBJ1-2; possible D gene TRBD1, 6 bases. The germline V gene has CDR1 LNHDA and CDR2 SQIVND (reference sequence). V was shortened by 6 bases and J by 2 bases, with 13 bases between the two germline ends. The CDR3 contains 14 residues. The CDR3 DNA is TGTGCCAGTAGACACAGGGCGCTCAACTATGGCTACACCTTC. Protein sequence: CASRHRALNYGYTF.

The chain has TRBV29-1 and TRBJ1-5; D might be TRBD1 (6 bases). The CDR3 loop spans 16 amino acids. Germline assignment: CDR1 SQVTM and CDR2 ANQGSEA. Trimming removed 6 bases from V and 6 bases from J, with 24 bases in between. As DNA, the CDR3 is TGCAGCGTGGGCCCGGGGCAGGGGTGGACCGGTCAGCCCCAGCATTTT. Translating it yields CSVGPGQGWTGQPQHF. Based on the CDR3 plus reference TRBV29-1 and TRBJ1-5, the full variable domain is SAVISQKPSRDICQRGTSLTIQCQVDSQVTMMFWYRQQPGQSLTLIATANQGSEATYESGFVIDKFPISRPNLTFSTLTVSNMSPEDSSIYLCSVGPGQGWTGQPQHFGDGTRLSIL.

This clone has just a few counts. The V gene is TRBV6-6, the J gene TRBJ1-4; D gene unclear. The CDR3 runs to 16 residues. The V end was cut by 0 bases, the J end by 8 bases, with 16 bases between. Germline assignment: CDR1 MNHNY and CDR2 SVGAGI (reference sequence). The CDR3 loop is CASSYSSGRTGEKLFF. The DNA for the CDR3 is TGTGCCAGCAGTTACTCGTCGGGGAGGACCGGGGAAAAACTGTTTTTT.